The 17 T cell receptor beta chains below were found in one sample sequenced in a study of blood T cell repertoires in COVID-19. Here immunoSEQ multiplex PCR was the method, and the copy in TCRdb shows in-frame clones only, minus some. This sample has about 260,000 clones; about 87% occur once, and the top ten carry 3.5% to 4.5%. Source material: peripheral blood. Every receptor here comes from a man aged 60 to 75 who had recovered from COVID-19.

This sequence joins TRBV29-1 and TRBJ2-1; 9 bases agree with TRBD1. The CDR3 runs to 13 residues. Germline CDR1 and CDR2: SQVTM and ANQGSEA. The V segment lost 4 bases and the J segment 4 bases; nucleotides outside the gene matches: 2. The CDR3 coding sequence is TGCAGCGTTGCAGGGACAGGGTACAATGAGCAGTTCTTC. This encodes CSVAGTGYNEQFF.

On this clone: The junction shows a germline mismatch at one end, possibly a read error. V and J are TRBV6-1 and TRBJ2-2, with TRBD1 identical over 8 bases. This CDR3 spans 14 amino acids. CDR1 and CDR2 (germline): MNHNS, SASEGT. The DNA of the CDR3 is TGTGCCAGCAGTGAAGGACAGGGGTTGGGGGGGCTGTTTTTT. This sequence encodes CASSEGQGLGGLFF.

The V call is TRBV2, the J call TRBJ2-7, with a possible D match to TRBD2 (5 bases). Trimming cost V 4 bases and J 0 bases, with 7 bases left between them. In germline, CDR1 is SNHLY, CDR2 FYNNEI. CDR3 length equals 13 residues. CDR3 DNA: TGTGCCAGCAGTGCCGGGGACTCCTACGAGCAGTACTTC. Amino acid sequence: CASSAGDSYEQYF.

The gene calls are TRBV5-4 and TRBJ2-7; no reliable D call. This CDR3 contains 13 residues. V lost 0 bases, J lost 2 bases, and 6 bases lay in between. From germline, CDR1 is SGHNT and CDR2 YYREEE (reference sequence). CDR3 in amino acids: CASSLGGTYEQYF. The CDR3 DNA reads TGTGCCAGCAGCTTGGGCGGTACCTACGAGCAGTACTTC.

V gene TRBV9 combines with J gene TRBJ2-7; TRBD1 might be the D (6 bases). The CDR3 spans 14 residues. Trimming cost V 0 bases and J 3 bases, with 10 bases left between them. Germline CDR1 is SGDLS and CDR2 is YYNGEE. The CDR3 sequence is CASSVGTANYEQYF. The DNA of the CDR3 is TGTGCCAGCAGCGTAGGGACAGCTAACTACGAGCAGTACTTC.

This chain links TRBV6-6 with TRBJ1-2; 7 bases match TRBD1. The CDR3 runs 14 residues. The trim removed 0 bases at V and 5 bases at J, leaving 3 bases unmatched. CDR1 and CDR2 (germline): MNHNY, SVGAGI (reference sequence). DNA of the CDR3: TGTGCCAGCAGTTACTCGGAGGGGGCGTATGGCTACACCTTC. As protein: CASSYSEGAYGYTF.

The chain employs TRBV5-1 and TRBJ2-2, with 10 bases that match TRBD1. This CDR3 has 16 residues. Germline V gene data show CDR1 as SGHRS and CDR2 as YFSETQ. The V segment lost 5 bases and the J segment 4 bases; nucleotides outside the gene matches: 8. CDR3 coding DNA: TGCGCCAGCAGGGAAGACAGGGGGCTAAGCACCGGGGAGCTGTTTTTT. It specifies CASREDRGLSTGELFF. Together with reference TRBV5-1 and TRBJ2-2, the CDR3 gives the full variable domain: KAGVTQTPRYLIKTRGQQVTLSCSPISGHRSVSWYQQTPGQGLQFLFEYFSETQRNKGNFPGRFSGRQFSNSRSEMNVSTLELGDSALYLCASREDRGLSTGELFFGEGSRLTVL.

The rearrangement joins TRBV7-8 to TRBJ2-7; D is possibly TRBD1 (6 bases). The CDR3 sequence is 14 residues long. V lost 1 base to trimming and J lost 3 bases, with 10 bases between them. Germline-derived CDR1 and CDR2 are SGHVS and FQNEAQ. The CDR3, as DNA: TGTGCCAGCAGCTTAGTTCCAGGGGACTACGAGCAGTACTTC. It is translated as CASSLVPGDYEQYF.

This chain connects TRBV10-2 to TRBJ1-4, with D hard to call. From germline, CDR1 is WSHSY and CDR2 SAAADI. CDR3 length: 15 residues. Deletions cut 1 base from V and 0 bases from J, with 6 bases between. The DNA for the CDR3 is TGCGCCAGCAGTGAGTGGGCGACAACTAATGAAAAACTGTTTTTT. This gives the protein CASSEWATTNEKLFF.

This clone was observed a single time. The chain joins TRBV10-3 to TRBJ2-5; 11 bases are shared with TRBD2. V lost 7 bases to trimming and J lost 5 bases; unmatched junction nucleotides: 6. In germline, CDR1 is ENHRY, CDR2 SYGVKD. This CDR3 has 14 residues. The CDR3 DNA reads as TGTGCCATCAAGGCTAGCGGGGGGCACGAGACCCAGTACTTC. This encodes CAIKASGGHETQYF.

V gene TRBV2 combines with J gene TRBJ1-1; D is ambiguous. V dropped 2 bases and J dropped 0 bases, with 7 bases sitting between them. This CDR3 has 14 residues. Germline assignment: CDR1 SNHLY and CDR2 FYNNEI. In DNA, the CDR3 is TGTGCCAGCAGTGAAACATGGTTGAACACTGAAGCTTTCTTT. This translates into CASSETWLNTEAFF.

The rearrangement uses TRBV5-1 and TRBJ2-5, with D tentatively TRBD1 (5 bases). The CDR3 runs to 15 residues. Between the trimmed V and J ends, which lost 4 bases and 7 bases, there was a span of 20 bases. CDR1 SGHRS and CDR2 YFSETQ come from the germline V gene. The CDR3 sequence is CASSPKGSPQGTQYF. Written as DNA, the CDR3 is TGCGCCAGCAGCCCCAAGGGTAGCCCCCAGGGGACCCAGTACTTC.

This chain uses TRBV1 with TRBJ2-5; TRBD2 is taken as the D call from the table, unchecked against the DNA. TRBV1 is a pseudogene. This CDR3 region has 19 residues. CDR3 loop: CTSSQDEQGLAGEKETQYF. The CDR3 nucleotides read TGCACCAGCAGCCAAGATGAGCAAGGACTAGCGGGGGAGAAAGAGACCCAGTACTTC.

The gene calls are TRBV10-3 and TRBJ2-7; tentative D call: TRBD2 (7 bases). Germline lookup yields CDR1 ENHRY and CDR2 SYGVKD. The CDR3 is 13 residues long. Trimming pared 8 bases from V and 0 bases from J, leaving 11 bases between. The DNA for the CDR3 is TGTGCCATCCGAGGGGGGGACTCCTACGAGCAGTACTTC. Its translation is CAIRGGDSYEQYF.

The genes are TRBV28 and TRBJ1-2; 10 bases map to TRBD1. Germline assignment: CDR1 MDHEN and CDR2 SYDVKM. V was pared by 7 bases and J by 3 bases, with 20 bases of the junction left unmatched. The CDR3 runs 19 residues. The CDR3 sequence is CASIKRQGARGVKDYGYTF. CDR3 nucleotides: TGTGCCAGCATCAAAAGACAGGGGGCTCGTGGCGTGAAGGACTATGGCTACACCTTC.

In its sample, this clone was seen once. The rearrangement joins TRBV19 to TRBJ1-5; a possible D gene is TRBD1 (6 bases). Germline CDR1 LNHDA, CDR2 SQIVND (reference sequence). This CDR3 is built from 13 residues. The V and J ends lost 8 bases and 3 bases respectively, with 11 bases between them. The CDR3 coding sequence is TGTGCCAGTCACCAGGGGACCAATCAGCCCCAGCATTTT. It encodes CASHQGTNQPQHF.

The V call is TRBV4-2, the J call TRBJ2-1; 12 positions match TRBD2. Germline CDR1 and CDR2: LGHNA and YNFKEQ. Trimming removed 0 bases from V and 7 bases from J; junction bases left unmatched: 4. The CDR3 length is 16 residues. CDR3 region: CASSQETSGRWNEQFF. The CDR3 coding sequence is TGTGCCAGCAGCCAAGAGACTAGCGGGAGATGGAATGAGCAGTTCTTC.